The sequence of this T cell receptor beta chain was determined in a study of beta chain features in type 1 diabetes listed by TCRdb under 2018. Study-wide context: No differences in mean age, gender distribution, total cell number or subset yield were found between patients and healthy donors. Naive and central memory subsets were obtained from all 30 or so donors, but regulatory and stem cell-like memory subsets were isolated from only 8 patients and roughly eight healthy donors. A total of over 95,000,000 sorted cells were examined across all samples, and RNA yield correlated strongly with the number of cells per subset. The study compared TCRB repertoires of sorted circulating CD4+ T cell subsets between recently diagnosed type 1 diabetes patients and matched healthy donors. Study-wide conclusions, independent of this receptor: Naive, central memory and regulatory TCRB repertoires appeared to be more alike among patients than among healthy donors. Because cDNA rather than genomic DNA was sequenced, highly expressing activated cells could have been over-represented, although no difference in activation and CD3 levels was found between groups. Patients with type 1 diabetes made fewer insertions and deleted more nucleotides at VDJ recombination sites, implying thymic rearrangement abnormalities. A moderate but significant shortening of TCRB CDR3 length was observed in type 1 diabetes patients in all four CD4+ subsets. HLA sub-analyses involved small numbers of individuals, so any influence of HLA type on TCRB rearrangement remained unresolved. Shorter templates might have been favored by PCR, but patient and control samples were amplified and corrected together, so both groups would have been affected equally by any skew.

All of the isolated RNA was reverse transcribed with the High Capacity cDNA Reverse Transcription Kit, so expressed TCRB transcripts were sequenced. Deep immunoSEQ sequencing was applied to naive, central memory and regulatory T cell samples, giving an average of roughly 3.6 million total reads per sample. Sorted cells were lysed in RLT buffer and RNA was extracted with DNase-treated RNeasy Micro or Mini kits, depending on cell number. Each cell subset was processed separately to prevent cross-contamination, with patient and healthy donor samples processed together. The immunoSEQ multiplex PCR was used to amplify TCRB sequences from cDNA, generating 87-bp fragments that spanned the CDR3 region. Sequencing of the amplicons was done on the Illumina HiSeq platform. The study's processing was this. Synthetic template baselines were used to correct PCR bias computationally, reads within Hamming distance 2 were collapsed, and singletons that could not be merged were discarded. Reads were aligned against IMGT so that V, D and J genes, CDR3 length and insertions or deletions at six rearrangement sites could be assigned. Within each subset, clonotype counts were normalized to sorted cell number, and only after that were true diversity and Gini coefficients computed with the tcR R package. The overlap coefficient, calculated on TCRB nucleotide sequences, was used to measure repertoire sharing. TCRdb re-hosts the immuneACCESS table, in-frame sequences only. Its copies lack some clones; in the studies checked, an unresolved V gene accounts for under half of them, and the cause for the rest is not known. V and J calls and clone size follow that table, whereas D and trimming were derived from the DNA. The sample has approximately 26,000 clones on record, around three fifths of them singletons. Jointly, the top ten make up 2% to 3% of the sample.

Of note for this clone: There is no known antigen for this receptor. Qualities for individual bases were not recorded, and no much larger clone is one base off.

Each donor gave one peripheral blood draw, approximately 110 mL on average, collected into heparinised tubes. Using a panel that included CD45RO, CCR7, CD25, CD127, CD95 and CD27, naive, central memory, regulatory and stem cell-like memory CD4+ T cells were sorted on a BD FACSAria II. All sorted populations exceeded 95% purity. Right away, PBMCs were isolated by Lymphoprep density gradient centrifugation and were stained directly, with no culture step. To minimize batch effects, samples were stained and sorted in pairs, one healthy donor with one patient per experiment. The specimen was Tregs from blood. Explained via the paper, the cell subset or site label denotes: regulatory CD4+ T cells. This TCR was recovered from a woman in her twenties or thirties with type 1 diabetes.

The DNA sequence is as follows: TGTGCCAGCAGCGGGGATAGCGGCATCACAGATACGCAGTATTTT. This codes for CASSGDSGITDTQYF. The rearranged chain carries TRBV9 and TRBJ2-3; TRBD2 is a possible D gene, resting on 6 matching bases. The CDR3 has 15 amino acids, counting the end cysteine and phenylalanine. Only the CDR3 DNA is retained, 45 bases long and in frame from the first base. CDR1 and CDR2 are drawn from the germline V gene: SGDLS, YYNGEE. The V end loses 3 bases and the J end loses 2 bases, and a stretch of 13 bases separates them.